The TCR beta chain described here comes from a study of T-cell reconstitution after alpha-beta-depleted transplantation in children. The CDR3 totals 16 residues. V lost 0 bases to trimming and J lost 1 base, with 15 bases between them. Germline CDR1 DFQATT, CDR2 SNEGSKA (reference sequence). Unique molecular identifiers tagged the TCRbeta library. TCRdb re-derived calls from the PCR reads in MiXCR, one entry per CDR3 protein. Here the sample spans a few hundred thousand distinct CDR3 sequences, around 12% being singletons. The receptor comes from a human donor who donated a stem cell graft to a child with combined immunodeficiency. Specimen: PBMCs from the stem cell graft donor, collected from the stem cell graft. V and J are TRBV20-1 and TRBJ2-5, with D perhaps TRBD2 (7 bases). CDR3 DNA: TGCAGTGCTAGAGATCTGTTAAGGGGGGGCCAAGAGACCCAGTACTTC. This sequence encodes CSARDLLRGGQETQYF.